This TCR beta chain came from a study of blood T cells in healthy people across ages. Findings of the study overall: Whereas aged donors had fewer naive CD4+ cells, long-lived donors had more of them and higher diversity. Across the age range, TCR beta diversity per million T cells fell in a roughly linear way.

Note on this clonotype: As yet, its antigen is unknown.

Through a sample-barcoded 5' primer and a J-beta primer mix, a second PCR was run for roughly 7 to 12 cycles. TCRdb re-called the 5' RACE reads with MiXCR, one entry per CDR3 protein. The sample has 800,000 to 1,000,000 distinct CDR3 sequences, 40% to 60% seen once. Germline trimming cut 1 base from V and 3 bases from J; bases unmatched to any gene: 3. Germline lookup yields CDR1 MGHDK and CDR2 SYGVNS. CDR3 length: 15 amino acids. The specimen sequenced was blood. The origin of this receptor is a man under 40 in good health. The chain is built from TRBV25-1 and TRBJ2-7, with 10 bases lining up with TRBD1. DNA for the CDR3: TGTGCCAGCAGTGAATGGGGACAGGGGATCTACGAGCAGTACTTC. It yields the protein CASSEWGQGIYEQYF.